A selection of T cell receptor beta chains follows, all from one sample in a study of human T cells and chemical hapten exposure. TCRdb re-analysed the RACE reads in MiXCR, keeping a single row per CDR3 protein. The sample has roughly 200,000 distinct CDR3 sequences, 20% to 25% seen once. The material was whole blood, obtained in connection with sensitization to the hapten diphenylcyclopropenone (DPC). The receptors here all came from a woman in her forties with alopecia areata. Some clones in this sample may be carry-over from other donors' samples. CDR3s include the opening cysteine and the closing phenylalanine or tryptophan. D genes are given only for firm matches. The listing skips clone size in some rows; elsewhere it reads once, few, many or a size class.

clone_size	v_call	j_call	d_call	cdr3_nt	cdr3_aa
-	TRBV7-2	TRBJ1-1	-	TGTGCCAGCAGCTTAGTAGCCGGGACACTCATGAACACTGAAGCTTTCTTT	CASSLVAGTLMNTEAFF
few	TRBV7-2	TRBJ2-1	TRBD1	TGTGCCAGCAGCGAAGGGACAGGAACCTACAATGAGCAGTTCTTC	CASSEGTGTYNEQFF
-	TRBV29-1	TRBJ1-1	TRBD1	TGCAGCGCTCCGGGACAGTTGAACACTGAAGCTTTCTTT	CSAPGQLNTEAFF
-	TRBV5-5	TRBJ2-1	-	TGTGCCAGCAGCTTCACAGGTACTTCCTACAATGAGCAGTTCTTC	CASSFTGTSYNEQFF
few	TRBV7-2	TRBJ2-5	-	TGTGCCAGCAGCTTATATACAGGCCAGACCCAGTACTTC	CASSLYTGQTQYF
-	TRBV7-9	TRBJ2-3	TRBD1	TGTGCCAGCAGCTTACGGACAGGGGTCACAGATACGCAGTATTTT	CASSLRTGVTDTQYF
-	TRBV15	TRBJ2-2	-	TGTGCCACCAGCAGAGGGACCCGGGAGCTGTTTTTT	CATSRGTRELFF
few	TRBV7-9	TRBJ2-1	-	TGTGCCAGCAGCTTATCAGGGGCGCCCTACAATGAGCAGTTCTTC	CASSLSGAPYNEQFF
few	TRBV18	TRBJ2-7	-	TGTGCCAGCTCACCACACCCTCCGGGGAGCTCCTACGAGCAGTACTTC	CASSPHPPGSSYEQYF
-	TRBV10-2	TRBJ1-1	-	TGCGCCAGCGCGGACGGGGAAGCTTTCTTT	CASADGEAFF
-	TRBV28	TRBJ2-7	-	TGTGCCAGCAGTTTATCCCAGAACGAGCAGTACTTC	CASSLSQNEQYF
-	TRBV9	TRBJ2-2	-	TGTGCCAGCAGCGTAGCCCCGGGGATCAACACCGGGGAGCTGTTTTTT	CASSVAPGINTGELFF
few	TRBV27	TRBJ2-2	-	TGTGCCAGCAGTTTGGGACAAGGAATCGGGGAGCTGTTTTTT	CASSLGQGIGELFF
few	TRBV9	TRBJ2-2	-	TGTGCCAGCAGCGTCGGGGAAAGTTCCACCGGGGAGCTGTTTTTT	CASSVGESSTGELFF
few	TRBV4-1	TRBJ1-5	-	TGCGCCAGCAGCCAAGGCAGGGATAATCAGCCCCAGCATTTT	CASSQGRDNQPQHF
few	TRBV10-3	TRBJ2-2	-	TGTGCCATCAATTTCGGACCGACCACCGGCGGGGAGCTGTTTTTT	CAINFGPTTGGELFF
-	TRBV28	TRBJ2-1	TRBD1	TGTGCCAGCACCAAGGACAGGCAGCCCTACAATGAGCAGTTCTTC	CASTKDRQPYNEQFF
-	TRBV9	TRBJ2-1	-	TGTGCCAGCAGCGTAGACGCCGGGACGCCACTCCCGGTTAGCCACAATGAGCAGTTCTTC	CASSVDAGTPLPVSHNEQFF
-	TRBV15	TRBJ1-3	-	TGTGCCACCAGCAGAGAGAAGGACGGAGGAGGAAACACCATATATTTT	CATSREKDGGGNTIYF
-	TRBV7-2	TRBJ1-2	TRBD1	TGTGCCAGCAGCTTTGGACAGGGAGACTATGGCTACACCTTC	CASSFGQGDYGYTF
few	TRBV28	TRBJ2-1	-	TGTGCCAGCAGTTCCCCTGTGTCTAGCTCCTACAATGAGCAGTTCTTC	CASSSPVSSSYNEQFF
-	TRBV10-3	TRBJ1-6	-	TGTGCCATCAGTGAGTCCCCGGGACATGGAAATTCACCCCTCCACTTT	CAISESPGHGNSPLHF
few	TRBV10-3	TRBJ2-1	-	TGTGCCATCACCGGGGAAGAGGGTGTGCAGTTCTTC	CAITGEEGVQFF
-	TRBV12-3/TRBV12-4	TRBJ1-4	-	TGTGCCAGCAGTCCCAGAACCGCGCTTGAAAAACTGTTTTTT	CASSPRTALEKLFF
few	TRBV12-3/TRBV12-4	TRBJ2-7	TRBD2	TGTGCCAGCAGTCATACTAGCGGGAGCTACGAGCAGTACTTC	CASSHTSGSYEQYF
few	TRBV29-1	TRBJ2-3	TRBD2	TGCAGCGTTCTGGACTGGGGGGGTGAGACAGATACGCAGTATTTT	CSVLDWGGETDTQYF
-	TRBV20-1	TRBJ2-3	-	TGCAGTGCTAGGCGCGGGGACGGCACAGATACGCAGTATTTT	CSARRGDGTDTQYF
-	TRBV7-9	TRBJ2-2	TRBD1	TGTGCCAGCAGCCCACTAAGTCCCCGGGACAGAGACACCGGGGAGCTGTTTTTT	CASSPLSPRDRDTGELFF
-	TRBV7-2	TRBJ1-4	-	TGTGCCAGCAGCCTAAGGACGAGAGAAGAAAAACTGTTTTTT	CASSLRTREEKLFF
-	TRBV10-3	TRBJ2-6	-	TGTGCCATCAGCACCGGGGGCAACTCTGGGGCCAACGTCCTGACTTTC	CAISTGGNSGANVLTF
few	TRBV6-1	TRBJ1-6	-	TGTGCCAGCAGTGAAAGGGAGGGCTCAACCCTCCACTTT	CASSEREGSTLHF
-	TRBV30	TRBJ2-1	-	TGTGCCTGGAGTCGAGACAGGTATGAGCAGTTCTTC	CAWSRDRYEQFF
-	TRBV3-1	TRBJ1-2	-	TGTGCCAGCAGCCAAGATCGGGGAAGCTATGGCTACACCTTC	CASSQDRGSYGYTF
-	TRBV4-2	TRBJ1-4	-	TGTGCCAGCAGCCAAGATCAGGCAGCGACTAATGAAAAACTGTTTTTT	CASSQDQAATNEKLFF
-	TRBV20-1	TRBJ1-1	-	TGCAGTGCCCCGCCCGGCGCAGGGACTGAAGCTTTCTTT	CSAPPGAGTEAFF
few	TRBV7-8	TRBJ1-3	-	TGTGCCAGCAGCCCGAGACAGATACCTATTGGAAACACCATATATTTT	CASSPRQIPIGNTIYF
-	TRBV5-5	TRBJ2-7	TRBD2	TGTGCCAGCAGCACGGGACTAGGAGATACGAGTCAGTACTTC	CASSTGLGDTSQYF
few	TRBV27	TRBJ2-3	TRBD1	TGTGCCAGCAGTTTTTTGCCGACAGGGGGCGCAGATACGCAGTATTTT	CASSFLPTGGADTQYF
few	TRBV29-1	TRBJ1-5	-	TGCAGCGTTGGGGGGGGCAGTCAGCCCCAGCATTTT	CSVGGGSQPQHF
-	TRBV29-1	TRBJ1-1	-	TGCAGCGTTGACGGCTTGGGAACTGAAGCTTTCTTT	CSVDGLGTEAFF
few	TRBV5-4	TRBJ2-1	-	TGTGCCAGCAGCTTGTTCTCCGCCGTTCGGGAGCAGTTCTTC	CASSLFSAVREQFF
-	TRBV4-3	TRBJ1-6	-	TGCGCCAGCAGCCAAGGGTTGGGGCCCCTCCACTTT	CASSQGLGPLHF
-	TRBV5-1	TRBJ2-7	TRBD2	TGCGCCAGCAGCTTGGGTGGTGCGGGAGGAGCCCACGAGCAGTACTTC	CASSLGGAGGAHEQYF
few	TRBV7-2	TRBJ2-7	-	TGTGCCAGCAGCCCACAGGGAACCTACGAGCAGTACTTC	CASSPQGTYEQYF
many	TRBV7-3	TRBJ2-1	TRBD2	TGTGCCAGCAGCTTCGCGGTCAGCGGGAGGGCAGGCAATGAGCAGTTCTTC	CASSFAVSGRAGNEQFF
-	TRBV7-3	TRBJ2-2	-	TGTGCCAACAGCCCCGGACCACGGGGGGCGACGGGGGAGCTGTTTTTT	CANSPGPRGATGELFF
-	TRBV7-9	TRBJ2-3	-	TGTGCCAGCGGTACGGGGATCACAGATACGCAGTATTTT	CASGTGITDTQYF
-	TRBV7-2	TRBJ1-3	TRBD1	TGTGCCAGCAGCCCGGGACAGGGGGCATTTTCTGGAAACACCATATATTTT	CASSPGQGAFSGNTIYF
few	TRBV4-2	TRBJ1-4	-	TGTGCCAGCAGCCAAGATCGCCTTACTAATGAAAAACTGTTTTTT	CASSQDRLTNEKLFF